These T cell receptor beta chains were read from a single sample in a study of shared clonotypes between healthy human individuals. The protocol was immunoSEQ multiplex PCR, while the TCRdb copy is restricted to in-frame clones and leaves out a portion. The sample has about 100,000 clones, roughly two thirds seen once. Material: memory CD8+ T cells sorted from blood. The receptors were sampled from a woman under 40 in good health. The CDR3 runs from the conserved cysteine through the conserved F or W. A D gene is named only where the DNA matches it firmly. Size is stated for part of the rows, as once, few or many counts, or as a class when the clone is expanded.

d_gene	v_gene	j_gene	abundance	len	CDR3aa	CDR3nt
.	TRBV29-1	TRBJ1-2	few	11	CSVVTNYGYTF	TGCAGCGTTGTTACGAACTATGGCTACACCTTC
.	TRBV19	TRBJ1-2	few	14	CASINRAQGYGYTF	TGTGCCAGTATCAATCGGGCACAGGGATATGGCTACACCTTC
.	TRBV28	TRBJ1-1	.	13	CASKRGGGTEAFF	TGTGCCAGCAAAAGGGGCGGCGGAACTGAAGCTTTCTTT
.	TRBV19	TRBJ1-3	.	14	CASSIGTAGNTIYF	TGTGCCAGTAGTATAGGAACGGCTGGAAACACCATATATTTT
TRBD2	TRBV28	TRBJ2-3	.	18	CASSFWTSGRAGADTQYF	TGTGCCAGCAGTTTCTGGACTAGCGGGAGGGCCGGCGCAGATACGCAGTATTTT
.	TRBV7-2	TRBJ2-1	.	14	CASRKQRGAGEQFF	TGTGCCAGCAGAAAACAGAGGGGGGCAGGTGAGCAGTTCTTC
.	TRBV6-1	TRBJ2-6	.	15	CASRDGGSGANVLTF	TGTGCCAGCCGGGACGGGGGCTCTGGGGCCAACGTCCTGACTTTC
TRBD1	TRBV29-1	TRBJ1-2	.	13	CSVVMGTVAGYTF	TGCAGCGTTGTTATGGGGACAGTAGCCGGCTACACCTTC
TRBD2	TRBV7-9	TRBJ2-1	.	14	CASSTGLAGDEQFF	TGTGCCAGCAGCACTGGACTAGCGGGAGATGAGCAGTTCTTC
TRBD1	TRBV29-1	TRBJ2-7	.	13	CSVEGDSSYEQYF	TGCAGCGTTGAAGGGGACAGCTCCTACGAGCAGTACTTC
TRBD2	TRBV9	TRBJ2-1	few	13	CASSVAGGSEQFF	TGTGCCAGCAGCGTAGCGGGGGGTTCCGAGCAGTTCTTC
.	TRBV27	TRBJ2-1	.	13	CASSLYAGNEQFF	TGTGCCAGCAGTTTATATGCGGGGAATGAGCAGTTCTTC
.	TRBV23-1	TRBJ2-1	.	20	CASSQSEDCGAEGGVDEQFF	TGCGCCAGCAGTCAATCGGAGGACTGCGGAGCGGAGGGGGGGGTCGATGAGCAGTTCTTC
.	TRBV11-2	TRBJ2-7	few	12	CASSSEVVEQYF	TGTGCCAGCAGCTCGGAGGTGGTCGAGCAGTACTTC
.	TRBV19	TRBJ2-7	.	14	CASSNPRDKYEQYF	TGTGCCAGTAGTAACCCGAGGGACAAATACGAGCAGTACTTC
.	TRBV19	TRBJ1-2	.	15	CAIAPGLDANYGYTF	TGTGCCATCGCACCGGGTCTTGACGCTAACTATGGCTACACCTTC
TRBD1	TRBV27	TRBJ1-2	.	17	CASSQAGQGPTNYGYTF	TGTGCCAGCAGTCAAGCGGGACAGGGGCCTACTAACTATGGCTACACCTTC
.	TRBV5-1	TRBJ2-1	.	15	CASSLASAAYNEQFF	TGCGCCAGCAGCTTGGCCAGCGCAGCTTACAATGAGCAGTTCTTC
TRBD1	TRBV7-9	TRBJ2-5	.	16	CASSPRTGTDQETQYF	TGTGCCAGCAGCCCGCGGACAGGGACGGACCAAGAGACCCAGTACTTC
TRBD1	TRBV6-5	TRBJ2-1	.	15	CASSLRDRAYNEQFF	TGTGCCAGCAGTCTCCGGGACAGGGCCTACAATGAGCAGTTCTTC
TRBD1	TRBV29-1	TRBJ1-3	few	14	CSVSSGGGGNTIYF	TGCAGCGTCAGTTCAGGGGGCGGTGGAAACACCATATATTTT
.	TRBV11-2	TRBJ2-7	few	16	CASSLGRTLSSYEQYF	TGTGCCAGCAGCTTAGGAAGGACGTTAAGCTCCTACGAGCAGTACTTC
.	TRBV28	TRBJ2-7	many	13	CASSTGFHYEQYF	TGTGCCAGCAGTACGGGGTTTCACTACGAGCAGTACTTC
TRBD2	TRBV18	TRBJ2-7	.	18	CASSGLAGGPRGSYEQYF	TGTGCCAGCTCAGGCCTAGCGGGAGGCCCTCGAGGCTCCTACGAGCAGTACTTC
.	TRBV2	TRBJ2-7	few	13	CASETGQQYEQYF	TGTGCCAGCGAGACCGGACAGCAATACGAGCAGTACTTC